A selection of T cell receptor beta chains follows, all from one sample in a study of OX40 agonist ivuxolimab in advanced cancers. The data were produced by immunoSEQ multiplex PCR, yet TCRdb's version contains in-frame clones alone and is incomplete. This repertoire shows about 15,000 clones, roughly 82% found once; its top ten account for 40% to 50%. This material consisted of CD4+ or CD8+ T cells sorted from blood, taken in a trial of the OX40 agonist ivuxolimab. All receptors derive from an adult with an advanced solid tumor such as melanoma, head and neck, liver or kidney cancer. The CDR3 runs from the conserved cysteine through the conserved F or W. Each record gives: D gene, V gene, J gene, clone size, CDR3 DNA, CDR3 protein. The D gene is left open where the match is weak. Part of the rows lack a size; the others show once, few, many or a class for expanded clones.

>.|TRBV28|TRBJ1-1|.
TGTGCCAGCAGTAGACAGGAGAACACTGAAGCTTTCTTT
CASSRQENTEAFF
>.|TRBV5-4|TRBJ2-1|.
TGTGCCAGCAGCTTGCTTGCGGCCAAATACAATGAGCAGTTCTTC
CASSLLAAKYNEQFF
>.|TRBV29-1|TRBJ2-2|few
TGCAGCGTTGAAGACCAGGGTTGGGCCGGGGAGCTGTTTTTT
CSVEDQGWAGELFF
>.|TRBV28|TRBJ1-5|.
TGTGCCAGCAGTTTCTCTGGACAAACTAATCAGCCCCAGCATTTT
CASSFSGQTNQPQHF
>.|TRBV9|TRBJ2-1|.
TGTGCCAGCAGCCCAGAAGGGCGGGGTTACAACAATGAGCAGTTCTTC
CASSPEGRGYNNEQFF
>TRBD1|TRBV5-6|TRBJ1-1|.
TGTGCCAGCAGCCCCGGGACAGGGGACCTTGAAGCTTTCTTT
CASSPGTGDLEAFF
>TRBD1|TRBV6-1|TRBJ2-2|.
TGTGCCAGCAGTGAAGAAACAGGGGTAGGGGAGCTGTTTTTT
CASSEETGVGELFF
>.|TRBV12-5|TRBJ2-2|.
TGTGCTAGTGGACGTCCGCAGGCCACAGGGAACACCGGGGAGCTGTTTTTT
CASGRPQATGNTGELFF
>TRBD1|TRBV6-5|TRBJ2-7|.
TGTGCCAGCAGTACAGCCGGGACAGGGGTAGACGAGCAGTACTTC
CASSTAGTGVDEQYF
>TRBD1|TRBV7-9|TRBJ2-2|.
TGTGCCAGCAGCTCATCCGGGACAGGGGGTTTCGGGGAGCTGTTTTTT
CASSSSGTGGFGELFF
>TRBD1|TRBV15|TRBJ2-3|.
TGTGCCACCAGCAGAGAGGCGGGGACAGGAACAGATACGCAGTATTTT
CATSREAGTGTDTQYF
>.|TRBV6-1|TRBJ2-7|medium-sized
TGTGCCAGCAGTCTCGGACAGGACTATGAGCAGTACTTC
CASSLGQDYEQYF
>TRBD2|TRBV14|TRBJ2-5|.
TGTGCCAGCAGCCAAGCTAGCGGGGGGCCTTACTACCACGAGACCCAGTACTTC
CASSQASGGPYYHETQYF
>.|TRBV19|TRBJ2-1|once
TGTGCCAGTTCTCTAGAGGGGGTACGCAATGAGCAGTTCTTC
CASSLEGVRNEQFF
>.|TRBV19|TRBJ1-2|.
TGTGCCAGTAGTAGGGGGAGTAACTATGGCTACACCTTC
CASSRGSNYGYTF
>TRBD2|TRBV11-2|TRBJ2-5|.
TGTGCCAGCACCCAGGAGGGACTAGCGAAAGAGACCCAGTACTTC
CASTQEGLAKETQYF
>.|TRBV10-3|TRBJ2-1|once
TGTGCCATCAGTGAGTCGTCTTCTTACAATGAGCAGTTCTTC
CAISESSSYNEQFF
>.|TRBV7-8|TRBJ2-1|.
TGTGCCAGCAGCTTAGCTTCCCAAAATGAGCAGTTCTTC
CASSLASQNEQFF
>.|TRBV13|TRBJ1-2|.
TGTGCCAGCAGCGAGGACCCCCAGGCCTCCTATGGCTACACCTTC
CASSEDPQASYGYTF
>TRBD2|TRBV7-2|TRBJ2-7|.
TGTGCCAGCAGCCTTTCTAGCGGGGCCTACGAGCAGTACTTC
CASSLSSGAYEQYF
>.|TRBV4-1|TRBJ2-3|medium-sized
TGCGCCAGCAGCCAAGATGGACAGCGGCCGCAGTATTTT
CASSQDGQRPQYF
>TRBD1|TRBV19|TRBJ2-7|.
TGTGCCACACACGGCCTGGGACAGGGGAAGTCCGAGCAGTACTTC
CATHGLGQGKSEQYF
>.|TRBV6-5|TRBJ1-2|.
TGTGCCAGCAGTTATTCCGACAGGACTAACTATGGCTACACCTTC
CASSYSDRTNYGYTF